These 20 T cell receptor beta chains came from one sample sequenced in a study of blood T cell repertoires in COVID-19. The data were produced by immunoSEQ multiplex PCR, yet TCRdb's version contains in-frame clones alone and is incomplete. The data hold roughly 330,000 clones, with over 75% observed a single time. Input material: PBMCs or T cells enriched from blood (not recorded which). The receptor source for this set is a woman between 25 and 40 years old who had recovered from COVID-19.

The rearrangement uses TRBV6-5 and TRBJ1-1; D not certain. CDR1 MNHEY and CDR2 SVGAGI come from the germline V gene. The CDR3 is 15 amino acids. Trimming took off 5 bases at V and 6 bases at J, with 19 bases between the two ends. The chain's CDR3 is CASSIAAGGRAEAFF. DNA for the CDR3: TGTGCCAGCAGTATAGCGGCGGGAGGGCGGGCTGAAGCTTTCTTT.

The rearrangement joins TRBV4-1 to TRBJ2-5; D is uncertain. This CDR3 is built from 15 residues. The ends were cut back, 1 base at V and 3 bases at J, with 12 bases in the middle. The germline V gene encodes CDR1 MGHRA and CDR2 YSYEKL. CDR3 coding DNA: TGCGCCAGCAGCCAAGCCACCTCTAAGAAAGAGACCCAGTACTTC. Translated: CASSQATSKKETQYF.

The gene calls are TRBV27 and TRBJ2-7; perhaps TRBD1 as D (5 bases). V lost 6 bases and J 5 bases, leaving 8 bases between the germline ends. The CDR3 loop spans 11 amino acids. Germline CDR1 reads MNHEY; CDR2 reads SMNVEV (reference sequence). CDR3 protein: CASSPGNEQYF. The CDR3 bases are TGTGCCAGCAGCCCAGGGAACGAGCAGTACTTC.

This chain uses TRBV19 with TRBJ2-7; the match to TRBD1 covers 7 bases. V trimming: 6 bases; J trimming: 3 bases; junction bases outside the gene matches: 26. This CDR3 is built from 20 residues. Germline CDR1 LNHDA, CDR2 SQIVND (reference sequence). This CDR3 is CASSTKLAPITGTVFYEQYF. The CDR3 DNA reads as TGTGCCAGTAGCACCAAGTTGGCTCCAATTACCGGGACAGTTTTCTACGAGCAGTACTTC.

This clone has a handful of counts. V usage is TRBV5-4 and J usage is TRBJ1-1; D is perhaps TRBD1 (6 bases). CDR1 and CDR2 (germline): SGHNT, YYREEE (reference sequence). Trimming stripped 7 bases from V and 8 bases from J, with 27 bases between. This CDR3 has 16 residues. The CDR3 loop is CASPRGGSPPLGEAFF. The CDR3 bases are TGTGCCAGCCCCAGGGGCGGCAGCCCGCCCCTAGGAGAAGCTTTCTTT.

The V and J genes are TRBV6-1 and TRBJ1-5, with a weak D call TRBD1 (6 bases). V lost 3 bases to trimming and J lost 6 bases, with 18 bases between them. The CDR3 spans 16 residues. The germline V gene has CDR1 MNHNS and CDR2 SASEGT. CDR3 sequence: CASSDLARGNSQPQHF. CDR3 DNA sequence: TGTGCCAGCAGTGACCTAGCCAGGGGAAATAGTCAGCCCCAGCATTTT.

As concerns this clone: Other nucleotide sequences from this sample produce the same CDR3. This rearrangement joins TRBV19 to TRBJ1-5, with 7 bases matching TRBD1. V trimming: 3 bases; J trimming: 1 base; junction bases outside the gene matches: 6. This CDR3 has 16 amino acids. Looked up from germline, CDR1 is LNHDA and CDR2 is SQIVND (reference sequence). CDR3 region: CASSIGTGASNQPQHF. The CDR3 DNA reads as TGTGCCAGTAGTATCGGCACAGGGGCCAGCAATCAGCCCCAGCATTTT.

This clone was detected once. The J gene is TRBJ2-1, the V gene TRBV5-4, with D maybe TRBD1 (6 bases). The CDR3 covers 16 residues. CDR1 is SGHNT, CDR2 YYREEE, per germline (reference sequence). Trimming left V 0 bases short and J 6 bases short, with 16 bases between. The CDR3: CASSLELGARRNEQFF. The DNA for the CDR3 is TGTGCCAGCAGCTTGGAGTTGGGGGCTCGCCGCAATGAGCAGTTCTTC.

V gene TRBV6-5 combines with J gene TRBJ2-6; TRBD1 matches at 7 bases. V lost 9 bases, J lost 0 bases, and 5 bases stayed unmatched. This CDR3 is 15 amino acids long. Looked up from germline, CDR1 is MNHEY and CDR2 is SVGAGI. CDR3 coding DNA: TGTGCCAGTCCCGGGACAGCCTCTGGGGCCAACGTCCTGACTTTC. Amino acids: CASPGTASGANVLTF.

This clone was detected only once. This chain links TRBV7-9 with TRBJ2-5; 7 bases fit TRBD2. Germline V gene lookup returns CDR1 SEHNR and CDR2 FQNEAQ (reference sequence). V was clipped by 4 bases and J by 5 bases; unmatched bases: 7. This CDR3 has 14 amino acids. In nucleotides, the CDR3 is TGTGCCAGCAGCTCCAGGGCGGGGGAGGAGACCCAGTACTTC. It translates to CASSSRAGEETQYF.

This chain links TRBV3-1 (or the pseudogene TRBV3-2) with TRBJ2-1; the D is unclear. V was clipped by 1 base and J by 10 bases, with 8 bases between them. This CDR3 contains 12 residues. Germline CDR1 LGHDT, CDR2 YNNKEL (reference sequence). CDR3 DNA: TGTGCCAGCAGCCAAGGACGGCGGGAGCAGTTCTTC. This translates into CASSQGRREQFF.

The chain carries TRBV3-1 (or the pseudogene TRBV3-2) and TRBJ1-4; a possible D gene is TRBD1 (5 bases). Between the trimmed V and J ends, which lost 1 base and 5 bases, there was a span of 11 bases. CDR1 is LGHDT and CDR2 is YNNKEL in the germline V gene (reference sequence). The CDR3 has 15 residues. The CDR3 loop reads CASSQADRTNEKLFF. CDR3 nucleotide sequence: TGTGCCAGCAGCCAAGCTGACAGAACGAATGAAAAACTGTTTTTT.

This clone occurred once. In DNA, the CDR3 is TGTGCCAGCAGCGTAGAACCAAGGGAGAGCACTGAAGCTTTCTTT. It encodes CASSVEPRESTEAFF. The genes are TRBV9 and TRBJ1-1; no clear D. The CDR3 consists of 15 residues. V lost 0 bases to trimming and J lost 4 bases, with 13 bases between them. Germline loops: CDR1 SGDLS, CDR2 YYNGEE.

The chain carries TRBV4-1 and TRBJ1-2; 8 bases line up with TRBD1. There are 16 residues in the CDR3. Germline trimming cut 1 base from V and 2 bases from J; bases unmatched to any gene: 6. Per the germline V gene, CDR1 is MGHRA and CDR2 is YSYEKL. This CDR3 is CASSQVAGGKNYGYTF. The CDR3 DNA is TGCGCCAGCAGCCAAGTTGCAGGGGGCAAGAACTATGGCTACACCTTC.

The chain employs TRBV5-1 and TRBJ2-3; TRBD1 agrees at 7 bases. Germline V CDR1 and CDR2: SGHRS, YFSETQ. CDR3 length: 15 residues. Trimming took 4 bases from V and 2 from J; bases not matched to a gene: 7. The CDR3 DNA is TGCGCCAGCAGCGTAACCGGGACAGCCACAGATACGCAGTATTTT. Translated, it gives CASSVTGTATDTQYF. Variable domain in full (rest from reference TRBV5-1 and TRBJ2-3): KAGVTQTPRYLIKTRGQQVTLSCSPISGHRSVSWYQQTPGQGLQFLFEYFSETQRNKGNFPGRFSGRQFSNSRSEMNVSTLELGDSALYLCASSVTGTATDTQYFGPGTRLTVL.

In the case of this clone: A far larger clone is only one base removed, so a read error is likely. The chain joins TRBV11-2 to TRBJ1-1, with 7 bases fitting TRBD1. V trimming: 3 bases; J trimming: 0 bases; junction bases outside the gene matches: 1. The CDR3 is 14 residues long. CDR1 is SGHAT, CDR2 FQNNGV, per germline. The CDR3 sequence: CASSLDRMNTEAFF. The DNA of the CDR3 is TGTGCCAGCAGCTTGGACAGGATGAACACTGAAGCTTTCTTT.

The chain uses TRBV5-8 and TRBJ1-6, with 8 bases identical to TRBD1. The CDR3 consists of 15 residues. CDR1 is SGHTS and CDR2 is YDEGEE in the germline V gene. With V trimmed by 3 bases and J by 7 bases, 6 bases remained unmatched. The CDR3 DNA is TGTGCCAGCAGCTCTGGACAGGGAACAAATTCACCCCTCCACTTT. Protein: CASSSGQGTNSPLHF.

V gene TRBV11-2 combines with J gene TRBJ2-5; the D gene is possibly TRBD2 (5 bases). The V end was cut by 4 bases, the J end by 5 bases, with 14 bases between. The CDR3 is 14 amino acids. Germline V gives CDR1 SGHAT, CDR2 FQNNGV. The CDR3 bases are TGTGCCAGCAGCTACGCCAATTCGGGGGAGACCCAGTACTTC. This gives the protein CASSYANSGETQYF.

This clone showed up just a few times. The chain couples TRBV18 to TRBJ1-3; D possibly corresponds to TRBD1 (5 bases). CDR1 KGHSH and CDR2 LQKENI come from the germline V gene. The CDR3 consists of 18 residues. Trimming removed 6 bases at V and 0 bases at J, with 21 bases between. CDR3: CASSAGRAGQYSGNTIYF. CDR3 coding DNA: TGTGCCAGCTCCGCCGGTAGGGCAGGACAATACTCTGGAAACACCATATATTTT.

V gene TRBV7-2 combines with J gene TRBJ2-1; a possible D gene is TRBD1 (5 bases). With 1 base removed from V and 0 bases from J, the gap between germline ends came to 10 bases. Germline V CDR1 and CDR2: SGHTA, FQGNSA. CDR3 length equals 16 residues. CDR3 in amino acids: CASSLGTTVSYNEQFF. CDR3 coding DNA: TGTGCCAGCAGCTTAGGGACAACCGTCTCCTACAATGAGCAGTTCTTC.